These 28 T cell receptor beta chains originate from one sample sequenced in a study of blood T cell repertoires in COVID-19. Clones were sequenced by immunoSEQ multiplex PCR, and TCRdb holds only the in-frame ones, with some missing. The data contain about 210,000 clones, around 86% of them seen just once; the ten biggest clones take up 7% to 9%. Material for sequencing was PBMCs or T cells enriched from blood (not recorded which). These TCRs come from a young man in a cohort exposed to, infected with or recovered from COVID-19 (not recorded which).

V usage is TRBV6-6 and J usage is TRBJ2-1, with a possible D match to TRBD1 (6 bases). This CDR3 is built from 13 residues. CDR1 is MNHNY, CDR2 SVGAGI, per germline (reference sequence). V lost 4 bases, J lost 7 bases, and 11 bases lay in between. DNA of the CDR3: TGTGCCAGCAGTTCCGACAGGAGAAATGAGCAGTTCTTC. This encodes CASSSDRRNEQFF.

The CDR3 loop reads CASSLVTGLSGNTIYF. For the CDR3, the DNA is TGCGCCAGCAGCTTGGTCACAGGGTTGTCTGGAAACACCATATATTTT. The chain is built from TRBV5-1 and TRBJ1-3; D possibly corresponds to TRBD1 (6 bases). Germline lookup yields CDR1 SGHRS and CDR2 YFSETQ. Trimming shortened V by 0 bases and J by 1 base, and 11 bases separated the two germline ends. This CDR3 has 16 amino acids.

For this clone: The junction departs from the called germline gene at one end, perhaps through a read error. J is TRBJ1-5 and V is TRBV7-7, with TRBD1 identical over 7 bases. Germline V lookup: CDR1 SSHAT, CDR2 FNYEAQ (reference sequence). There are 19 residues in the CDR3. CDR3 bases: TGTGCTAGCACCACCATTCGGGACAGTGGATGGGGTCACCATCAGCCCCAGCATTTT. Amino acid sequence: CASTTIRDSGWGHHQPQHF.

V and J are TRBV27 and TRBJ2-7; D perhaps matches TRBD1 (5 bases). This CDR3 is built from 14 residues. Germline assignment: CDR1 MNHEY and CDR2 SMNVEV (reference sequence). V lost 5 bases and J lost 2, with 13 bases in between. The CDR3 DNA is TGTGCCAGCAGTCGCTTCGCCAGGGCCTACGAGCAGTACTTC. Amino acids: CASSRFARAYEQYF.

This chain connects TRBV20-1 to TRBJ1-5; TRBD1 matches at 8 bases. CDR1 is DFQATT, CDR2 SNEGSKA, per germline (reference sequence). This CDR3 region has 17 residues. J was trimmed by 1 base and V by 3 bases; bases with no gene match: 11. CDR3 bases: TGCAGTGCTAGTCTCCAATTCGACAGGGGAAGCAATCAGCCCCAGCATTTT. Protein: CSASLQFDRGSNQPQHF.

V is TRBV11-1 and J is TRBJ2-1; D remains unclear. The CDR3 is made up of 15 amino acids. Trimming removed 2 bases from V and 2 bases from J, with 10 bases in between. CDR1 and CDR2 from the germline V gene are SGHAT and FQDESV (reference sequence). Here the CDR3 DNA reads TGTGCCAGCAGCTTATTGGTTCGAGCCTACAATGAGCAGTTCTTC. This encodes CASSLLVRAYNEQFF.

On this clone itself: Other DNA sequences in this specimen translate into the identical CDR3. The chain has TRBV6-5 and TRBJ1-1; D unresolved. Trimming took off 0 bases at V and 2 bases at J, with 10 bases between the two ends. The CDR3 extends over 15 amino acids. Looked up from germline, CDR1 is MNHEY and CDR2 is SVGAGI. CDR3 DNA sequence: TGTGCCAGCAGTTACTCGAGGGCCAGTAACACTGAAGCTTTCTTT. It yields the protein CASSYSRASNTEAFF.

The chain employs TRBV27 and TRBJ1-2; 9 bases are shared with TRBD1. Germline trimming cut 5 bases from V and 5 bases from J; bases unmatched to any gene: 3. Germline V gene lookup returns CDR1 MNHEY and CDR2 SMNVEV (reference sequence). This CDR3 has 13 amino acids. DNA of the CDR3: TGTGCCAGCAGTATGACAGGGGGGTATGGCTACACCTTC. This codes for CASSMTGGYGYTF.

J is TRBJ2-5 and V is TRBV2; D uncertain. The germline V and J ends were trimmed by 7 bases and 7 bases, with 10 bases remaining between them. The length of the CDR3 is 11 residues. The germline V gene encodes CDR1 SNHLY and CDR2 FYNNEI. CDR3 sequence (DNA): TGTGCCAGCATCCGGGTGGGGACCCAGTACTTC. This translates into CASIRVGTQYF.

This clone has just one count. This chain links TRBV28 with TRBJ2-3, with D hard to call. Trimming took 5 bases from V and 11 from J, leaving 17 bases between them. This CDR3 has 13 residues. From germline, CDR1 is MDHEN and CDR2 SYDVKM. This CDR3 reads CASSPIAFGGQYF. The CDR3 nucleotides read TGTGCCAGCAGTCCCATAGCTTTCGGCGGGCAGTATTTT.

The chain uses TRBV7-2 and TRBJ1-1; the D is unclear. The V gene's germline CDR1 is SGHTA and CDR2 FQGNSA. V was shortened by 2 bases and J by 1 base, with 5 bases between the two germline ends. This CDR3 is 13 amino acids long. CDR3 DNA sequence: TGTGCCAGCAGCTTAAAAGCGAACACTGAAGCTTTCTTT. It encodes CASSLKANTEAFF. Full variable domain (rest looked up from reference TRBV7-2 and TRBJ1-1): GAGVSQSPSNKVTEKGKDVELRCDPISGHTALYWYRQSLGQGLEFLIYFQGNSAPDKSGLPSDRFSAERTGGSVSTLTIQRTQQEDSAVYLCASSLKANTEAFFGQGTRLTVV.

The rearrangement uses TRBV19 and TRBJ1-1; tentatively, D is TRBD1 (5 bases). Per germline, CDR1 LNHDA and CDR2 SQIVND (reference sequence). Trimming left V 7 bases short and J 5 bases short, with 20 bases between. The CDR3 loop spans 15 amino acids. CDR3 sequence: CASTVGVLRVTEAFF. The CDR3 DNA is TGTGCCAGTACCGTAGGGGTCCTCAGGGTTACTGAAGCTTTCTTT. Drawing the rest from reference TRBV19 and TRBJ1-1, the complete variable domain is DGGITQSPKYLFRKEGQNVTLSCEQNLNHDAMYWYRQDPGQGLRLIYYSQIVNDFQKGDIAEGYSVSREKKESFPLTVTSAQKNPTAFYLCASTVGVLRVTEAFFGQGTRLTVV.

The V gene is TRBV2, the J gene TRBJ2-7, with D possibly being TRBD1 (6 bases). Germline-derived CDR1 and CDR2 are SNHLY and FYNNEI. Trimming took 8 bases from V and 8 from J, leaving 22 bases between them. The CDR3 spans 14 residues. CDR3 loop: CASEPPGQTRKQYF. DNA for the CDR3: TGTGCCAGCGAGCCTCCGGGACAAACACGAAAGCAGTACTTC.

This clone showed up just once. This chain uses TRBV28 with TRBJ1-2, with 7 bases that match TRBD1. CDR1 and CDR2 from the germline V gene are MDHEN and SYDVKM. The ends lost 7 bases at V and 6 bases at J; junction bases unmatched: 11. This CDR3 is 14 amino acids long. CDR3 bases: TGTGCCAGCACATCACAGGACAGGTACCATGGCTACACCTTC. Translating it yields CASTSQDRYHGYTF.

To note about this clone: In the same sample, other DNA sequences code for this CDR3. This sequence joins TRBV7-9 and TRBJ2-5; possibly TRBD1 for D (6 bases). Germline V gene sequence: CDR1 SEHNR, CDR2 FQNEAQ (reference sequence). V was trimmed by 5 bases and J by 5 bases, leaving 15 bases between them. The CDR3 length is 14 residues. The CDR3 reads CASSPTGGGETQYF. The CDR3 nucleotides are TGTGCCAGCAGCCCGACAGGCGGCGGGGAGACCCAGTACTTC. Supplemented by reference TRBV7-9 and TRBJ2-5, the full variable domain reads DTGVSQNPRHKITKRGQNVTFRCDPISEHNRLYWYRQTLGQGPEFLTYFQNEAQLEKSRLLSDRFSAERPKGSFSTLEIQRTEQGDSAMYLCASSPTGGGETQYFGPGTRLLVL.

The chain carries TRBV7-9 and TRBJ1-4; 9 bases line up with TRBD1. Germline V gene sequence: CDR1 SEHNR, CDR2 FQNEAQ (reference sequence). The CDR3 runs 14 residues. The junction had 5 bases not matched to a gene; V was cut back by 5 bases and J by 7 bases. CDR3 amino acids: CASSPGTGIEKLFF. CDR3 in DNA: TGTGCCAGCAGCCCCGGGACAGGGATTGAAAAACTGTTTTTT.

Here the CDR3 reads CASSGRVDETQYF. In DNA, the CDR3 is TGCGCCAGCAGTGGCAGGGTTGACGAGACCCAGTACTTC. The chain recombines TRBV10-1 with TRBJ2-5, with D possibly being TRBD1 (5 bases). Trimming pared 4 bases from V and 5 bases from J, leaving 11 bases between. This CDR3 is built from 13 residues. Germline V gene sequence: CDR1 WNHNN, CDR2 SYGVQD (reference sequence).

V usage is TRBV28 and J usage is TRBJ1-5; tentative D call: TRBD1 (6 bases). Germline CDR1 is MDHEN and CDR2 is SYDVKM. The CDR3 extends over 18 amino acids. The V gene lost 2 bases and the J gene lost 4 bases, with 21 bases spanning the gap. CDR3 loop: CASSLIVSGDKLNQPQHF. The CDR3, as DNA: TGTGCCAGCAGTTTAATTGTCTCAGGGGACAAACTTAATCAGCCCCAGCATTTT.

The chain couples TRBV9 to TRBJ1-5; D perhaps matches TRBD1 (5 bases). Trimming took 3 bases from V and 4 from J, leaving 14 bases between them. Germline values: CDR1 SGDLS, CDR2 YYNGEE. CDR3 length: 15 residues. DNA for the CDR3: TGTGCCAGCAGCGGAAGCGGGGCAGAAAATCAGCCCCAGCATTTT. It codes for CASSGSGAENQPQHF.

The genes are TRBV7-9 and TRBJ2-1; 8 nucleotides align to TRBD2. This CDR3 has 14 amino acids. The germline V gene has CDR1 SEHNR and CDR2 FQNEAQ (reference sequence). V was pared by 3 bases and J by 8 bases, with 6 bases of the junction left unmatched. The CDR3 sequence: CASSLGSGNDEQFF. In DNA form, the CDR3 reads TGTGCCAGCAGCTTGGGTAGCGGGAACGATGAGCAGTTCTTC.

The chain links TRBV11-2 to TRBJ2-1; 10 bases line up with TRBD2. Trimming cost V 0 bases and J 4 bases; bases outside gene matches: 9. This CDR3 spans 18 amino acids. Germline V gene lookup returns CDR1 SGHAT and CDR2 FQNNGV. CDR3 sequence (DNA): TGTGCCAGCAGCTTAGAAGGTGCGACTAGCGGGCTATACAATGAGCAGTTCTTC. Its protein is CASSLEGATSGLYNEQFF.

This chain links TRBV7-3 with TRBJ2-7; D is unresolved. Trimming stripped 5 bases from V and 4 bases from J, with 12 bases between. There are 13 residues in the CDR3. Germline CDR1 and CDR2: SGHTA and FQGTGA. For the CDR3, the DNA is TGTGCCAGCAGCACTGACTTCCGATACGAGCAGTACTTC. It specifies CASSTDFRYEQYF.

J is TRBJ2-1 and V is TRBV27; 9 nucleotides match TRBD1. J gave up 5 bases and V 5 bases, and 4 bases lay outside the gene matches. The germline CDR1 and CDR2 sequences are MNHEY and SMNVEV (reference sequence). The CDR3 length is 14 residues. The CDR3 region is CASSLRDRDNEQFF. CDR3 DNA sequence: TGTGCCAGCAGTCTCCGGGACAGGGACAATGAGCAGTTCTTC.

The V gene is TRBV28, the J gene TRBJ1-1, with 8 bases identical to TRBD1. V was clipped by 5 bases and J by 10 bases; unmatched bases: 6. Germline V lookup: CDR1 MDHEN, CDR2 SYDVKM. This CDR3 spans 12 amino acids. Written as DNA, the CDR3 is TGTGCCAGCAGTCCGGACAGGGTTGCAGCTTTCTTT. Its protein is CASSPDRVAAFF.

The V gene is TRBV7-3, the J gene TRBJ1-1, with 9 bases aligning to TRBD1. The V segment lost 4 bases and the J segment 6 bases; nucleotides outside the gene matches: 9. This CDR3 has 15 amino acids. The germline CDR1 and CDR2 sequences are SGHTA and FQGTGA. CDR3 DNA sequence: TGTGCCAGCAGCTCACCTGACAGGGGGACCCCTGAAGCTTTCTTT. This codes for CASSSPDRGTPEAFF.

The chain links TRBV19 to TRBJ1-2, with a tentative D call TRBD1 (6 bases). The CDR3 is made up of 16 amino acids. Trimming took 3 bases from V and 4 from J, leaving 18 bases between them. Germline-derived CDR1 and CDR2 are LNHDA and SQIVND (reference sequence). CDR3 coding DNA: TGTGCCAGTAGTATTCCTGCAGGGGCTACCCCCTATGGCTACACCTTC. It specifies CASSIPAGATPYGYTF.

This clone was observed a handful of times. V usage is TRBV7-6 and J usage is TRBJ1-4, with a weak D call TRBD1 (6 bases). The CDR3 spans 16 residues. CDR1 is SGHVS, CDR2 FNYEAQ, per germline. Trimming removed 5 bases at V and 0 bases at J, with 13 bases between. For the CDR3, the DNA is TGTGCCAGCAGCCCGGGACAAACTGCAACTAATGAAAAACTGTTTTTT. As protein: CASSPGQTATNEKLFF.

J is TRBJ2-5 and V is TRBV24-1, with TRBD1 identical over 9 bases. The V gene end was trimmed by 5 bases and the J gene end by 4 bases; junction bases not matched to a gene: 7. Per the germline V gene, CDR1 is KGHDR and CDR2 is SFDVKD. This CDR3 is 15 amino acids long. In DNA, the CDR3 is TGTGCCACCAGTGCTTGGGACAGGGTCCGAGAGACCCAGTACTTC. The encoded protein is CATSAWDRVRETQYF.